The 7 T cell receptor beta chains below come from one sample, sequenced in a study of cytomegalovirus exposure and HLA in healthy donors. Primers for the PCR totalled 60 Vbeta and 13 Jbeta. Only in-frame clones appear in the TCRdb table, and some are missing; sequencing was by immunoSEQ multiplex PCR. This sample has 130,000 to 150,000 clones, with about 80% found just once. Material for sequencing was PBMCs. These receptors were obtained from a male donor in good health and CMV-seronegative.

The chain couples TRBV11-3 to TRBJ2-7; D is possibly TRBD2 (6 bases). In germline, CDR1 is SGHNT, CDR2 YENEEA. Trimming removed 0 bases at V and 3 bases at J, with 9 bases between. This CDR3 region has 14 residues. The CDR3 DNA is TGTGCCAGCAGCTTAGACGGGGGAAGCTACGAGCAGTACTTC. This translates into CASSLDGGSYEQYF.

The CDR3 nucleotides are TGTGCCAGCAGTTTATCGGCTCCTCGCTCTGGAAACACCATATATTTT. Residues: CASSLSAPRSGNTIYF. The rearrangement links TRBV27 to TRBJ1-3; D unclear. V dropped 0 bases and J dropped 0 bases, with 9 bases sitting between them. The CDR3 totals 16 residues. Germline loops: CDR1 MNHEY, CDR2 SMNVEV (reference sequence).

This chain links TRBV7-6 with TRBJ2-3; no clear D. This CDR3 region has 13 residues. Germline CDR1 and CDR2: SGHVS and FNYEAQ. Trimming left V 1 base short and J 8 bases short, with 10 bases between. In DNA, the CDR3 is TGTGCCAGCAGCTTAGAAGGAGTTCGTACGCAGTATTTT. Its translation is CASSLEGVRTQYF.

The rearrangement uses TRBV30 and TRBJ1-4; D is unresolved. The CDR3 length is 13 residues. Germline V gene sequence: CDR1 GTSNPN, CDR2 SVGIG (reference sequence). Trimming left V 0 bases short and J 8 bases short, with 10 bases between. CDR3: CAWSVDGVEKLFF. DNA of the CDR3: TGTGCCTGGAGTGTAGACGGGGTCGAAAAACTGTTTTTT.

The gene calls are TRBV4-2 and TRBJ2-2; 8 nucleotides line up with TRBD2. The germline V gene encodes CDR1 LGHNA and CDR2 YNFKEQ. The CDR3 has 16 residues. With V trimmed by 5 bases and J by 4 bases, 9 bases remained unmatched. The CDR3 DNA reads as TGTGCCAGCAGCTTGCGGGGGGCGCGGAGCACCGGGGAGCTGTTTTTT. Its translation: CASSLRGARSTGELFF.

The chain has TRBV6-5 and TRBJ1-1; possible D gene TRBD1, 5 bases. Trimming removed 2 bases at V and 6 bases at J, with 13 bases between. The germline V gene encodes CDR1 MNHEY and CDR2 SVGAGI. The CDR3 length is 14 residues. This CDR3 reads CASSYAGGRAEAFF. DNA of the CDR3: TGTGCCAGCAGTTACGCCGGGGGAAGGGCTGAAGCTTTCTTT.

The rearrangement joins TRBV7-2 to TRBJ1-2, with D hard to call. The V gene lost 5 bases and the J gene lost 4 bases, with 14 bases spanning the gap. The CDR3 spans 14 residues. The germline gives CDR1 SGHTA, CDR2 FQGNSA. Here the CDR3 reads CASSPDVSPYGYTF. The CDR3 nucleotides read TGTGCCAGCAGCCCAGATGTTTCCCCCTATGGCTACACCTTC.